This TCR beta chain was retrieved from a study of blood T cells in healthy people across ages. General observations from the study: Researchers report that TCR beta diversity correlated strongly with naive T cell percentage. Comparison with aged donors showed that long-lived donors had more naive CD4+ cells and higher diversity. Researchers deemed the diversity estimates from one million T cells underestimates.

Germline CDR1 reads LGHNA; CDR2 reads YSLEER. Deletions cut 0 bases from V and 2 bases from J, with 14 bases between. The CDR3 has 16 residues. This clonotype was seen only a few times. Its specificity is not known. The study recruited healthy Caucasian donors from Russia who were aged roughly 6 to 95. Then a second PCR, running about 6 to 11 cycles, was carried out with a sample-barcoded 5' primer and a J-beta primer mix. MiXCR, applied by TCRdb to the 5' RACE reads, yields one record per CDR3 protein. This sample has approximately 350,000 distinct CDR3 sequences, with 52% found just once. The source is a man between 60 and 75 years old in good health. What was sequenced was blood. The chain combines TRBV4-3 with TRBJ2-7; D call uncertain. The CDR3 here is CASSQEFSRRPYEQYF. The CDR3 DNA sequence: TGCGCCAGCAGCCAAGAGTTCAGTCGCAGGCCCTACGAGCAGTACTTC.